The rows below give T cell receptor beta chains drawn from one sample of a study of cytotoxic CD8 clonotypes in ibrutinib-treated CLL. Sequencing was performed with immunoSEQ multiplex PCR; in TCRdb, only in-frame clones are kept and a portion is missing. The sample shows about 160,000 clones, 88% of them seen only once. Here the sequenced sample was PBMCs, taken at disease progression, from a patient treated with ibrutinib. The receptors stem from a human donor with chronic lymphocytic leukemia. CDR3s include the opening cysteine and the closing phenylalanine or tryptophan. Fields, in order: D gene, J gene, V gene, clone size, CDR3 protein, CDR3 DNA. A D gene is named only where the DNA matches it firmly. The size of a clone is reported for some rows only, either as once, few or many, or as a class for expanded clones.

- | TRBJ2-3 | TRBV5-1 | - | CASSLYGQGPDTQYF | TGCGCCAGCAGCTTGTACGGCCAGGGACCAGATACGCAGTATTTT
- | TRBJ2-4 | TRBV28 | once | CASSPGTPEGNIQYF | TGTGCCAGCAGTCCCGGGACACCAGAGGGGAACATTCAGTACTTC
- | TRBJ2-4 | TRBV28 | - | CASRLQGENIQYF | TGTGCCAGCAGATTGCAGGGCGAAAACATTCAGTACTTC
- | TRBJ1-3 | TRBV9 | - | CASSVETAGNTIYF | TGTGCCAGCAGCGTAGAAACGGCTGGAAACACCATATATTTT
- | TRBJ1-1 | TRBV4-1 | - | CASSPPYGAEAFF | TGCGCCAGCAGCCCCCCCTATGGGGCTGAAGCTTTCTTT
- | TRBJ1-2 | TRBV27 | - | CASSLVAGTNYGYTF | TGTGCCAGCAGTTTAGTCGCGGGGACTAACTATGGCTACACCTTC
TRBD1 | TRBJ2-1 | TRBV7-9 | - | CASSSTTGPNYNEQFF | TGTGCCAGCAGCTCAACGACAGGGCCCAACTACAATGAGCAGTTCTTC
TRBD1 | TRBJ2-7 | TRBV7-2 | - | CASSLQGAFSYEQYF | TGTGCCAGCAGCTTACAGGGGGCCTTTTCCTACGAGCAGTACTTC
- | TRBJ2-2 | TRBV28 | - | CASSFSSWDSNTGELFF | TGTGCCAGCAGTTTTTCATCGTGGGACTCGAACACCGGGGAGCTGTTTTTT
- | TRBJ2-7 | TRBV15 | few | CATSREDTGDEQYF | TGTGCCACCAGCAGAGAGGATACGGGGGACGAGCAGTACTTC
- | TRBJ1-1 | TRBV29-1 | - | CSVEWEGTLEAFF | TGCAGCGTTGAGTGGGAGGGGACTCTGGAAGCTTTCTTT
TRBD2 | TRBJ2-1 | TRBV12-5 | - | CASGLGGTSGGSYNEQFF | TGTGCTAGTGGTTTGGGAGGGACTAGCGGGGGTTCCTACAATGAGCAGTTCTTC
- | TRBJ2-7 | TRBV9 | - | CASSPSPLYEQYF | TGTGCCAGCAGCCCTTCCCCCCTCTACGAGCAGTACTTC
TRBD1 | TRBJ2-1 | TRBV2 | - | CASDPRQGKGEQFF | TGTGCCAGCGACCCGAGACAGGGTAAGGGTGAGCAGTTCTTC
TRBD2 | TRBJ2-1 | TRBV15 | - | CATSRELLAGGYNEQFF | TGTGCCACCAGCAGAGAGCTCCTAGCGGGAGGGTACAATGAGCAGTTCTTC
TRBD2 | TRBJ2-1 | TRBV7-7 | - | CASSFSSGASGRNEQFF | TGTGCTAGCAGCTTCTCGAGCGGGGCTAGCGGGAGGAATGAGCAGTTCTTC
TRBD1 | TRBJ2-3 | TRBV7-9 | - | CASSLETGSTDTQYF | TGTGCCAGCAGCTTAGAGACAGGGAGCACAGATACGCAGTATTTT
- | TRBJ1-1 | TRBV6-1 | - | CATRTVENTEAFF | TGTGCCACCCGGACAGTTGAGAACACTGAAGCTTTCTTT
- | TRBJ1-2 | TRBV29-1 | - | CSVEGLTEGYGYTF | TGCAGCGTTGAAGGCCTGACGGAGGGGTATGGCTACACCTTC
- | TRBJ1-4 | TRBV12-5 | - | CASGLFQGTFTNEKLFF | TGTGCTAGTGGCCTATTCCAGGGTACCTTTACTAATGAAAAACTGTTTTTT
- | TRBJ1-4 | TRBV27 | - | CASSYYATNEKLFF | TGTGCCAGCAGTTACTATGCAACTAATGAAAAACTGTTTTTT
- | TRBJ2-2 | TRBV9 | - | CASSVATWGGYTGELFF | TGTGCCAGCAGCGTAGCTACGTGGGGCGGGTACACCGGGGAGCTGTTTTTT
TRBD2 | TRBJ2-1 | TRBV28 | - | CASSRGLEDEQFF | TGTGCCAGCAGTAGAGGACTAGAGGATGAGCAGTTCTTC
- | TRBJ1-5 | TRBV5-6 | - | CASSLGPGGAKPQHF | TGTGCCAGCAGCTTGGGCCCTGGAGGGGCTAAGCCCCAGCATTTT
- | TRBJ1-1 | TRBV7-9 | - | CASSGDRLNTEAFF | TGTGCCAGCAGCGGAGACAGATTGAACACTGAAGCTTTCTTT
TRBD2 | TRBJ2-2 | TRBV9 | once | CASSAKGTSWGNTGELFF | TGTGCCAGCAGCGCGAAGGGGACTAGTTGGGGGAACACCGGGGAGCTGTTTTTT
TRBD1 | TRBJ1-5 | TRBV27 | - | CASSSADRVNQPQHF | TGTGCCAGCAGTTCCGCGGACAGGGTCAATCAGCCCCAGCATTTT
TRBD1 | TRBJ1-2 | TRBV6-4 | - | CASSQGGSGYTF | TGTGCCAGCAGCCAGGGGGGCTCTGGCTACACCTTC
TRBD2 | TRBJ2-7 | TRBV7-2 | - | CASSSTGTSSGEQYF | TGTGCCAGCAGCTCGACCGGGACTAGTAGCGGCGAGCAGTACTTC